A single sample gave rise to the 30 T cell receptor beta chains below, sequenced in a study of T-cell memory formation after mild COVID-19. TCRdb re-called the 5' RACE reads through MiXCR, storing one row per CDR3 protein. Of about 160,000 distinct CDR3 sequences detected, 25% to 40% appear once; the ten largest clones hold approximately 12%. What was sequenced was PBMCs or a T cell subset sorted from them (not recorded which). Source of these receptors: an adult woman who had mild COVID-19 (a few samples of this study predate the infection). Cell type and time point are not known.

The chain links TRBV29-1 to TRBJ1-5, with TRBD1 as a possible D gene (6 bases). V gave up 5 bases and J gave up 4 bases, with 12 bases separating them. The CDR3 consists of 13 residues. CDR1 SQVTM and CDR2 ANQGSEA come from the germline V gene. The CDR3 sequence is CSVSGRGNQPQHF. The DNA for the CDR3 is TGCAGCGTTTCTGGCAGGGGTAATCAGCCCCAGCATTTT.

The table lists this clonotype with a few counts. V usage is TRBV24-1 and J usage is TRBJ1-2; D gene ambiguous. V was clipped by 4 bases and J by 8 bases, with 7 bases between them. The CDR3 contains 11 residues. Germline V gives CDR1 KGHDR, CDR2 SFDVKD. In nucleotides, the CDR3 is TGTGCCACCAGTGACCAAGGGGGCTACACCTTC. Amino acids: CATSDQGGYTF.

The chain is built from TRBV18 and TRBJ2-5, with D hard to call. CDR3 length: 15 amino acids. Between the trimmed V and J ends, which lost 0 bases and 5 bases, there was a span of 13 bases. CDR1 and CDR2 from the germline V gene are KGHSH and LQKENI. The CDR3 nucleotides read TGTGCCAGCTCACCACCAACGACCCGGCGGGAGACCCAGTACTTC. As protein: CASSPPTTRRETQYF.

CDR3 residues: CASSLANLHRQRPIRHDEQYF. Written as DNA, the CDR3 is TGCGCCAGCAGCTTGGCAAACCTGCACAGGCAGAGACCGATCCGACATGACGAGCAGTACTTC. This rearrangement joins TRBV5-1 to TRBJ2-7, with D possibly matching TRBD1 (5 bases). Trimming pared 0 bases from V and 5 bases from J, leaving 33 bases between. From germline, CDR1 is SGHRS and CDR2 YFSETQ. The CDR3 totals 21 residues. Full variable domain (rest looked up from reference TRBV5-1 and TRBJ2-7): KAGVTQTPRYLIKTRGQQVTLSCSPISGHRSVSWYQQTPGQGLQFLFEYFSETQRNKGNFPGRFSGRQFSNSRSEMNVSTLELGDSALYLCASSLANLHRQRPIRHDEQYFGPGTRLTVT.

V gene TRBV6-5 combines with J gene TRBJ1-3, with D possibly matching TRBD1 (5 bases). Germline loops: CDR1 MNHEY, CDR2 SVGAGI. The CDR3 covers 14 residues. The V gene lost 4 bases and the J gene lost 3 bases, with 10 bases spanning the gap. The CDR3 DNA is TGTGCCAGCAGTTCCAGGGTGGGTGGAAACACCATATATTTT. Protein product: CASSSRVGGNTIYF.

This clonotype appeared a few times. The genes are TRBV30 and TRBJ2-7; no firm D call. This CDR3 has 11 residues. Germline V gene sequence: CDR1 GTSNPN, CDR2 SVGIG (reference sequence). V was clipped by 0 bases and J by 3 bases, with 3 bases between them. CDR3 sequence reads: CAWSVHYEQYF. The CDR3 DNA is TGTGCCTGGAGTGTGCACTACGAGCAGTACTTC.

This clonotype occurred a few times. The chain links TRBV11-3 to TRBJ2-1; D is unclear. V lost 5 bases and J lost 8, with 13 bases in between. Germline V gene sequence: CDR1 SGHNT, CDR2 YENEEA. The length of the CDR3 is 13 residues. The CDR3 nucleotides are TGTGCCAGCAGCCCCAAGGGTTGGTATGAGCAGTTCTTC. This encodes CASSPKGWYEQFF.

This clonotype has just a few counts. V is TRBV9 and J is TRBJ1-3; perhaps TRBD1 as D (5 bases). V lost 5 bases and J lost 0, with 12 bases in between. The CDR3 contains 15 residues. Per the germline V gene, CDR1 is SGDLS and CDR2 is YYNGEE. The CDR3 nucleotides are TGTGCCAGCAGTCTCGGGGGGATCTCTGGAAACACCATATATTTT. This sequence encodes CASSLGGISGNTIYF.

CDR3 in amino acids: CASSLGGEGSEAFF. CDR3 in DNA: TGTGCCAGCAGTTTAGGGGGGGAAGGGTCTGAAGCTTTCTTT. The genes are TRBV12-3 or TRBV12-4 and TRBJ1-1; D perhaps matches TRBD1 (5 bases). There are 14 residues in the CDR3. Trimming removed 1 base from V and 6 bases from J, with 12 bases in between.

This clonotype has a handful of counts. The chain links TRBV12-3 or TRBV12-4 to TRBJ2-2; tentatively, D is TRBD2 (5 bases). The CDR3 sequence is 12 residues long. V lost 6 bases to trimming and J lost 4 bases, with 6 bases between them. This chain's CDR3 is CASSAGTGELFF. As DNA, the CDR3 is TGTGCCAGCAGCGCGGGCACCGGGGAGCTGTTTTTT.

The count of this clonotype is one. The rearrangement links TRBV7-6 to TRBJ2-1; the match to TRBD2 covers 14 bases. This CDR3 has 17 residues. Trimming took 5 bases from V and 4 from J; bases not matched to a gene: 7. CDR1 is SGHVS, CDR2 FNYEAQ, per germline. The CDR3 is CASSPRTSGGTYNEQFF. The CDR3 DNA reads TGTGCCAGCAGCCCTAGGACTAGCGGGGGGACATACAATGAGCAGTTCTTC.

This clonotype was found a few times. V gene TRBV5-1 combines with J gene TRBJ1-2; no firm D call. Trimming cost V 2 bases and J 4 bases, with 9 bases left between them. CDR1 SGHRS and CDR2 YFSETQ come from the germline V gene. The CDR3 runs 13 residues. This CDR3 is CASSFEDGYGYTF. CDR3 nucleotides: TGCGCCAGCAGCTTTGAGGACGGCTATGGCTACACCTTC.

This clonotype was counted at least ten times. The chain is built from TRBV11-2 and TRBJ2-1; 8 bases fit TRBD2. CDR3 length equals 14 residues. With 0 bases clipped from V and 7 bases from J, the junction kept 2 bases outside the gene matches. Germline V gives CDR1 SGHAT, CDR2 FQNNGV. The CDR3 region has the DNA TGTGCCAGCAGCTTAGACCGGGGGGGTAATGAGCAGTTCTTC. As protein: CASSLDRGGNEQFF.

J is TRBJ1-6 and V is TRBV15; no clear D. Germline values: CDR1 LNHNV, CDR2 YYDKDF (reference sequence). Trimming pared 0 bases from V and 7 bases from J, leaving 7 bases between. This CDR3 contains 14 residues. As DNA, the CDR3 is TGTGCCACCAGCAGAGATGGTAGGAATTCACCCCTCCACTTT. Amino acid sequence: CATSRDGRNSPLHF. The whole variable domain, remainder taken from reference TRBV15 and TRBJ1-6, is DAMVIQNPRYQVTQFGKPVTLSCSQTLNHNVMYWYQQKSSQAPKLLFHYYDKDFNNEADTPDNFQSRRPNTSFCFLDIRSPGLGDTAMYLCATSRDGRNSPLHFGNGTRLTVT.

This clonotype was counted a few times. The genes are TRBV7-2 and TRBJ1-1, with a possible D match to TRBD1 (5 bases). Trimming left V 5 bases short and J 1 base short, with 14 bases between. The CDR3 consists of 15 residues. Germline CDR1 reads SGHTA; CDR2 reads FQGNSA. The CDR3 sequence: CASSQHQTANTEAFF. In nucleotides, the CDR3 is TGTGCCAGCAGCCAACACCAGACAGCGAACACTGAAGCTTTCTTT. The complete variable domain, with remaining parts taken from reference TRBV7-2 and TRBJ1-1, reads GAGVSQSPSNKVTEKGKDVELRCDPISGHTALYWYRQSLGQGLEFLIYFQGNSAPDKSGLPSDRFSAERTGGSVSTLTIQRTQQEDSAVYLCASSQHQTANTEAFFGQGTRLTVV.

The chain has TRBV5-1 and TRBJ1-1; the match to TRBD1 covers 7 bases. The CDR3 is 15 residues long. Trimming at V came to 0 bases and at J to 5 bases, leaving 7 bases not matched to a gene. The germline gives CDR1 SGHRS, CDR2 YFSETQ. The CDR3 region is CASSLAQGSGTEAFF. The CDR3 DNA sequence: TGCGCCAGCAGCTTGGCACAGGGGTCGGGGACTGAAGCTTTCTTT.

The J gene is TRBJ2-1, the V gene TRBV12-2. TRBV12-2 is marked as a pseudogene. This CDR3 contains 12 residues. CDR3: CASRLESNEQFF. The DNA for the CDR3 is TGTGCAAGTCGCTTAGAGAGCAATGAGCAGTTCTTC.

The genes are TRBV12-3 or TRBV12-4 and TRBJ2-7; TRBD1 matches at 8 bases. The V and J ends lost 3 bases and 7 bases, in that order; junction bases with no gene match: 11. The CDR3 has 15 residues. The CDR3 is CASSFRQGALGEQYF. DNA for the CDR3: TGTGCCAGCAGTTTTAGGCAGGGGGCCCTAGGGGAGCAGTACTTC.

This chain uses TRBV4-2 with TRBJ2-5; the match to TRBD2 covers 7 bases. The germline V gene encodes CDR1 LGHNA and CDR2 YNFKEQ. The CDR3 totals 18 residues. With 3 bases clipped from V and 4 bases from J, the junction kept 17 bases outside the gene matches. The CDR3 loop is CASSQGDYTRGLGETQYF. The CDR3 DNA reads as TGTGCCAGCAGCCAGGGGGACTATACGCGGGGATTGGGAGAGACCCAGTACTTC.

The chain carries TRBV5-1 and TRBJ2-7, with 8 nucleotides matching TRBD1. The trim removed 3 bases at V and 3 bases at J, leaving 2 bases unmatched. CDR1 SGHRS and CDR2 YFSETQ come from the germline V gene. The CDR3 length is 13 residues. The CDR3 spells CASSYGQGYEQYF. The CDR3 bases are TGCGCCAGCAGCTACGGACAGGGCTACGAGCAGTACTTC.

The J gene is TRBJ2-3, the V gene TRBV29-1, with D uncertain. Germline-derived CDR1 and CDR2 are SQVTM and ANQGSEA. Trimming removed 3 bases from V and 5 bases from J, with 9 bases in between. The CDR3 has 12 residues. The CDR3 sequence: CSVDSDGDTQYF. In DNA form, the CDR3 reads TGCAGCGTTGACTCCGACGGAGATACGCAGTATTTT.

This chain links TRBV12-3 or TRBV12-4 with TRBJ1-2; the match to TRBD1 covers 7 bases. Trimming took 5 bases from V and 5 from J; bases not matched to a gene: 11. The CDR3 extends over 15 amino acids. The CDR3 sequence is CASSIGGRVTYGYTF. CDR3 nucleotide sequence: TGTGCCAGCAGTATAGGGGGCAGGGTGACGTATGGCTACACCTTC.

This clonotype was detected a few times. V is TRBV4-2 and J is TRBJ2-3; no clear D gene. Germline CDR1 and CDR2: LGHNA and YNFKEQ. V was pared by 3 bases and J by 1 base, with 5 bases between. The CDR3 consists of 13 residues. The CDR3 DNA is TGTGCCAGCAGCCATGGAGGCACAGATACGCAGTATTTT. Its translation is CASSHGGTDTQYF.

This clonotype has just a few counts. The chain employs TRBV5-1 and TRBJ1-2; possible D gene TRBD1, 6 bases. Germline V lookup: CDR1 SGHRS, CDR2 YFSETQ. The CDR3 loop spans 14 amino acids. Trimming removed 4 bases from V and 6 bases from J, with 16 bases in between. CDR3 region: CASSLRTELDGYTF. The CDR3 DNA reads as TGCGCCAGCAGCCTCCGGACAGAGCTTGATGGCTACACCTTC.

The chain is built from TRBV3-1 and TRBJ2-1; D is possibly TRBD2 (5 bases). The CDR3 consists of 14 residues. Germline CDR1 LGHDT, CDR2 YNNKEL (reference sequence). Trimming removed 3 bases at V and 3 bases at J, with 9 bases between. As DNA, the CDR3 is TGTGCCAGCAGCCAGAGCGGTGACTACAATGAGCAGTTCTTC. This codes for CASSQSGDYNEQFF.

This clonotype was counted only a few times. The rearrangement uses TRBV7-2 and TRBJ2-7, with D possibly called TRBD1 or TRBD2 (5 bases each). Germline V gives CDR1 SGHTA, CDR2 FQGNSA. The CDR3 has 15 amino acids. The ends were cut back, 1 base at V and 7 bases at J, with 17 bases in the middle. The CDR3 loop reads CASSLGGRASEEQYF. Written as DNA, the CDR3 is TGTGCCAGCAGCTTAGGGGGACGGGCCTCTGAGGAGCAGTACTTC.

This clonotype was found many times. The chain is built from TRBV2 and TRBJ2-4; 9 bases match TRBD1. Trimming took 7 bases from V and 2 from J; bases not matched to a gene: 6. CDR3 size: 15 residues. The germline V gene encodes CDR1 SNHLY and CDR2 FYNNEI. As DNA, the CDR3 is TGTGCCAGCATCTTACAGGGGGCGTCCAAAAACATTCAGTACTTC. Residues: CASILQGASKNIQYF.

The rearrangement uses TRBV20-1 and TRBJ2-5, with a possible D match to TRBD2 (6 bases). The germline V gene encodes CDR1 DFQATT and CDR2 SNEGSKA (reference sequence). The CDR3 totals 14 residues. The V gene lost 8 bases and the J gene lost 4 bases, with 20 bases spanning the gap. The CDR3 DNA sequence: TGCAGTCTTCCGTGGGGAGGCCCGGGAGAGACCCAGTACTTC. Its protein is CSLPWGGPGETQYF.

CDR3: CAWSGRRGGLGDTQYF. In nucleotides, the CDR3 is TGTGCCTGGAGTGGGAGGCGGGGGGGCCTTGGAGATACGCAGTATTTT. J is TRBJ2-3 and V is TRBV30; 9 bases are shared with TRBD2. The J segment lost 5 bases and the V segment lost 1 base, leaving 10 bases of the junction unmatched. The CDR3 is made up of 16 amino acids. Germline V gene lookup returns CDR1 GTSNPN and CDR2 SVGIG (reference sequence).

This clonotype was detected a few times. The gene calls are TRBV2 and TRBJ1-1, with TRBD1 as a possible D gene (6 bases). There are 15 residues in the CDR3. From germline, CDR1 is SNHLY and CDR2 FYNNEI. V was cut by 1 base and J by 1 base, with 10 bases left in between. DNA for the CDR3: TGTGCCAGCAGTGAAGAGGGGGGCCAGAACACTGAAGCTTTCTTT. Protein product: CASSEEGGQNTEAFF.